This T cell receptor beta chain was obtained from a study of T cells after yellow fever vaccination. Germline trimming cut 4 bases from V and 0 bases from J; bases unmatched to any gene: 12. This CDR3 spans 18 amino acids. TCRdb re-analysed the 5' RACE reads in MiXCR, keeping a single row per CDR3 protein. The sample holds approximately 330,000 distinct CDR3 sequences, around 12% seen once. This clonotype was observed at least ten times. The chain has TRBV12-3 or TRBV12-4 and TRBJ2-7, with TRBD1 identical over 10 bases. The sample in question was CD4+ T cells sorted from PBMCs, obtained 15 days after the yellow fever booster vaccination. This clonotype was sampled from a man aged 18 to 29 who received the YFV17D yellow fever vaccine. CDR3 residues: CASSSDWTGGITSYEQYF. CDR3 DNA: TGTGCCAGCAGTTCCGACTGGACAGGGGGTATCACCTCCTACGAGCAGTACTTC.